This T cell receptor (beta chain) emerged from a study of control samples from healthy donors and cancer patients. The V end lost 5 bases, the J end lost 14 bases, and 24 bases lay between the germline ends. The CDR3 is made up of 14 amino acids. Germline V gene lookup returns CDR1 SGHNT and CDR2 YENEEA. Only in-frame clones appear in the TCRdb table, and some are missing; sequencing was by immunoSEQ multiplex PCR. Altogether 98,000 or so clones are present, about 80% being singletons, with the ten largest covering 6.5%. The receptor was derived from a man between 18 and 35 years old in good health. The genes are TRBV11-3 and TRBJ1-1; D is unclear. Sequencing was performed on blood. This CDR3 reads CASSPAADSAVSFF. DNA of the CDR3: TGTGCCAGCAGCCCCGCCGCGGACTCTGCCGTGTCGTTCTTT.